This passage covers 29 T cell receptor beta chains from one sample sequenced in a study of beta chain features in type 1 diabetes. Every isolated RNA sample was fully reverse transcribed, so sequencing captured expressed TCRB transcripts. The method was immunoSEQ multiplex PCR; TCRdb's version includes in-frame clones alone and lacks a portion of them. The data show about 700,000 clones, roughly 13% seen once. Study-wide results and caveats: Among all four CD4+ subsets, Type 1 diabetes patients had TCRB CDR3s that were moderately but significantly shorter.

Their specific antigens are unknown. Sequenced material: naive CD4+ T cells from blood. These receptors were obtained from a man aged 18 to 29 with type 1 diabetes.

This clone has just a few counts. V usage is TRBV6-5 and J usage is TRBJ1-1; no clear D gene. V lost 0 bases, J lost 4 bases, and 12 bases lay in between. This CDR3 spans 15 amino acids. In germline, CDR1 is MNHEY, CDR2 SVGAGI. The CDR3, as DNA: TGTGCCAGCAGTTACTCGATGGTCCGGGGCACTGAAGCTTTCTTT. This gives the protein CASSYSMVRGTEAFF.

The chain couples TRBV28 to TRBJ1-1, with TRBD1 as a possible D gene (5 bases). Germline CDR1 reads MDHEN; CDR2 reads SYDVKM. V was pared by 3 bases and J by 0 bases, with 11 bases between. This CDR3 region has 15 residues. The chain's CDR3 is CASSFGTVMNTEAFF. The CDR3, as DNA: TGTGCCAGCAGTTTCGGGACGGTCATGAACACTGAAGCTTTCTTT.

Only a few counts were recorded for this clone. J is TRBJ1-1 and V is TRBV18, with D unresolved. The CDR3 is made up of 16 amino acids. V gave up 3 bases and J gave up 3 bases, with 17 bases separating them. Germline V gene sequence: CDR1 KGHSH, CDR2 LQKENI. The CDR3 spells CASSPDGGTPHTEAFF. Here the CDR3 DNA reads TGTGCCAGCTCACCGGACGGAGGAACGCCTCACACTGAAGCTTTCTTT.

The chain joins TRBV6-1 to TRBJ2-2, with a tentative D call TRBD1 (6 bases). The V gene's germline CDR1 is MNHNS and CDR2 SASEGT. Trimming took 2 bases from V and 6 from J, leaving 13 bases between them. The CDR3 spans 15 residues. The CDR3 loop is CASSENREGSGELFF. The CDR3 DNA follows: TGTGCCAGCAGTGAAAACAGGGAAGGGTCCGGGGAGCTGTTTTTT.

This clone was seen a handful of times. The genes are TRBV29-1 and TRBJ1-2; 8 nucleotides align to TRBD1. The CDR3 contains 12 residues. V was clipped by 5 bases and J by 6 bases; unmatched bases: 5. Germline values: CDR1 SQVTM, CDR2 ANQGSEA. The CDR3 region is CSVSVTGDGYTF. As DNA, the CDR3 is TGCAGCGTTTCCGTGACAGGGGATGGCTACACCTTC.

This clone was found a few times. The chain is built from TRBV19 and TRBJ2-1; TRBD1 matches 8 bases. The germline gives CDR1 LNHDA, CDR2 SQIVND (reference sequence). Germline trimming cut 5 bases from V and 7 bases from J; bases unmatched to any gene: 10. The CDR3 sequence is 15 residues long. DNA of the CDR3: TGTGCCAGTAGTCTGGACAGGGCGTCGGGAAATGAGCAGTTCTTC. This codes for CASSLDRASGNEQFF.

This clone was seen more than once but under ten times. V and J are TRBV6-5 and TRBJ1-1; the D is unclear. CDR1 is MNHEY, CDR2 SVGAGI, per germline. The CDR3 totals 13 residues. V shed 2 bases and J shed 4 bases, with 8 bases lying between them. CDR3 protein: CASSYGVSTEAFF. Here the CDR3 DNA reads TGTGCCAGCAGTTACGGGGTTTCCACTGAAGCTTTCTTT.

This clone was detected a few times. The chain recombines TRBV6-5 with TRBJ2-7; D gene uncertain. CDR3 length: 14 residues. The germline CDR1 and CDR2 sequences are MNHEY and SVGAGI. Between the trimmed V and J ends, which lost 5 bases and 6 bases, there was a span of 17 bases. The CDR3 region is CASSRPGPLPEQYF. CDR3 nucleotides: TGTGCCAGCAGTCGACCCGGCCCCCTACCCGAGCAGTACTTC.

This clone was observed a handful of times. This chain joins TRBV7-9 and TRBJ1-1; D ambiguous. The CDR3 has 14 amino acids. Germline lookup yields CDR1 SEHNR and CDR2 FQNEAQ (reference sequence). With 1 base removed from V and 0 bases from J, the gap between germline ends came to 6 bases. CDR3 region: CASSLGVMNTEAFF. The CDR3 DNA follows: TGTGCCAGCAGCTTAGGGGTTATGAACACTGAAGCTTTCTTT.

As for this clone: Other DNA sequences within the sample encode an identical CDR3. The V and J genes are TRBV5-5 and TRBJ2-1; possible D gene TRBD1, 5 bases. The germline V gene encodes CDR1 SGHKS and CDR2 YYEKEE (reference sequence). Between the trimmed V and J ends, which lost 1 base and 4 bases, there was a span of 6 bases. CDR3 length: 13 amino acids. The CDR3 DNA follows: TGTGCCAGCAGCTTGCAGGGATACAATGAGCAGTTCTTC. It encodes CASSLQGYNEQFF.

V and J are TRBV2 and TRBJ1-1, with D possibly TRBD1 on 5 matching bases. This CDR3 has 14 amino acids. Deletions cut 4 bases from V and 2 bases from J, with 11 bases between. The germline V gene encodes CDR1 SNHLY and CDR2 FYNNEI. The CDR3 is CASSVQGENTEAFF. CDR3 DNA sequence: TGTGCCAGCAGTGTCCAGGGAGAAAACACTGAAGCTTTCTTT. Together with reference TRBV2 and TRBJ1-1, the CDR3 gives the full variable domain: EPEVTQTPSHQVTQMGQEVILRCVPISNHLYFYWYRQILGQKVEFLVSFYNNEISEKSEIFDDQFSVERPDGSNFTLKIRSTKLEDSAMYFCASSVQGENTEAFFGQGTRLTVV.

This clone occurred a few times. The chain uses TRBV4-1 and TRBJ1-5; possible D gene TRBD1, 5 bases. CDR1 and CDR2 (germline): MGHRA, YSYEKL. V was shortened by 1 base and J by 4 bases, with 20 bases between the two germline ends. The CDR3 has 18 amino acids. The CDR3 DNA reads TGCGCCAGCAGCCAAGTTTATCTAGGACTGAGGGGAAATCAGCCCCAGCATTTT. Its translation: CASSQVYLGLRGNQPQHF.

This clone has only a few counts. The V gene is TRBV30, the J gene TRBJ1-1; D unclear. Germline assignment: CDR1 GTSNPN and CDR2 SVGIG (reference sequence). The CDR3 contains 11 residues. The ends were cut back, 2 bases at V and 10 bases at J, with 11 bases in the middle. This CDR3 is CAWSRVVGAFF. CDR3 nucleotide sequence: TGTGCCTGGAGTCGGGTAGTGGGAGCTTTCTTT.

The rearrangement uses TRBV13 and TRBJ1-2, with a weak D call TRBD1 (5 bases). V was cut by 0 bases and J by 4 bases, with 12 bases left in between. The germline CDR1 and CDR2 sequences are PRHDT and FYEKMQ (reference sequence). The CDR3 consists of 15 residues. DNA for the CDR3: TGTGCCAGCAGCTTAGGCCCCGCAGGGTCCTATGGCTACACCTTC. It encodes CASSLGPAGSYGYTF.

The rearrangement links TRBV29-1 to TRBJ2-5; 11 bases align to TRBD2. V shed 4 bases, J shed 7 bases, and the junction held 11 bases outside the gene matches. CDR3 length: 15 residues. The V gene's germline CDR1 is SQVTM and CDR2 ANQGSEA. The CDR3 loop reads CSVALTSGAPGTQYF. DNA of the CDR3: TGCAGCGTTGCCCTGACTAGCGGGGCGCCCGGGACCCAGTACTTC. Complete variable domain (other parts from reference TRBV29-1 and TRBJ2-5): SAVISQKPSRDICQRGTSLTIQCQVDSQVTMMFWYRQQPGQSLTLIATANQGSEATYESGFVIDKFPISRPNLTFSTLTVSNMSPEDSSIYLCSVALTSGAPGTQYFGPGTRLLVL.

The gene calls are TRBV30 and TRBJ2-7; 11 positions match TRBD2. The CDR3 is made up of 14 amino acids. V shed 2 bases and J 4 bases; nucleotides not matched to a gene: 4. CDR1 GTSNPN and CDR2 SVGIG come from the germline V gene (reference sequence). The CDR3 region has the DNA TGTGCCTGGAGTAGGGTAGCGGGGGGGTACGAGCAGTACTTC. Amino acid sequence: CAWSRVAGGYEQYF.

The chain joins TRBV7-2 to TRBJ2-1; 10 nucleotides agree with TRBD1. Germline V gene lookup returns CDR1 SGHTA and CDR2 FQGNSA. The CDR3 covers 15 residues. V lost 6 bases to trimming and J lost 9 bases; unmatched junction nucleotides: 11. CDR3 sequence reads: CASSRRGQGTSEQFF. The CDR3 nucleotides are TGTGCCAGCAGTAGGAGGGGACAGGGGACGAGTGAGCAGTTCTTC. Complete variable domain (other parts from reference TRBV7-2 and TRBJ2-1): GAGVSQSPSNKVTEKGKDVELRCDPISGHTALYWYRQSLGQGLEFLIYFQGNSAPDKSGLPSDRFSAERTGGSVSTLTIQRTQQEDSAVYLCASSRRGQGTSEQFFGPGTRLTVL.

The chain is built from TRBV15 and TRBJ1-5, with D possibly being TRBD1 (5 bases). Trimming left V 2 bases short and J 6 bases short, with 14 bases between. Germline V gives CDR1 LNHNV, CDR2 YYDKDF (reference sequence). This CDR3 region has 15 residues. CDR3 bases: TGTGCCACCAGCAGACTAAAAGGTGGGGGTCAGCCCCAGCATTTT. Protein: CATSRLKGGGQPQHF.

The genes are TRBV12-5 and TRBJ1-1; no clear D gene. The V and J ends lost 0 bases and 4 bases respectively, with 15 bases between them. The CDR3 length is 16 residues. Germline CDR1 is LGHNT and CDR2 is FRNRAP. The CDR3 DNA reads TGTGCTAGTGGTTTGGTACAACCGGGAGAGAGCACTGAAGCTTTCTTT. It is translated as CASGLVQPGESTEAFF.

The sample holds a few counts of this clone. CDR3 in amino acids: CASSPGTGHTGELFF. CDR3 nucleotide sequence: TGCGCCAGCAGCCCCGGGACAGGACACACCGGGGAGCTGTTTTTT. The V call is TRBV5-1, the J call TRBJ2-2, with 8 bases that match TRBD1. The germline V gene has CDR1 SGHRS and CDR2 YFSETQ. The J segment lost 3 bases and the V segment lost 4 bases, leaving 5 bases of the junction unmatched. The CDR3 extends over 15 amino acids. Drawing the rest from reference TRBV5-1 and TRBJ2-2, the complete variable domain is KAGVTQTPRYLIKTRGQQVTLSCSPISGHRSVSWYQQTPGQGLQFLFEYFSETQRNKGNFPGRFSGRQFSNSRSEMNVSTLELGDSALYLCASSPGTGHTGELFFGEGSRLTVL.

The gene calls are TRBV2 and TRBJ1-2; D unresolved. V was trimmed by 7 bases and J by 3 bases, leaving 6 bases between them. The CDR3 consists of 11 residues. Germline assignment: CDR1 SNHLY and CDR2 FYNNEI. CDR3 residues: CASKAYYGYTF. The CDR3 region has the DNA TGTGCCAGCAAGGCCTACTATGGCTACACCTTC.

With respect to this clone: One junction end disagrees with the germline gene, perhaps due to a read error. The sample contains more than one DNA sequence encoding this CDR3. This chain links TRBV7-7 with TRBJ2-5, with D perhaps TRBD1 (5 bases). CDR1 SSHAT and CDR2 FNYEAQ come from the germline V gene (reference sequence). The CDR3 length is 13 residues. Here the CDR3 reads CASSLGHQETQYF. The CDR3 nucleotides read TGTGCTAGCAGCCTAGGACATCAAGAGACCCAGTACTTC.

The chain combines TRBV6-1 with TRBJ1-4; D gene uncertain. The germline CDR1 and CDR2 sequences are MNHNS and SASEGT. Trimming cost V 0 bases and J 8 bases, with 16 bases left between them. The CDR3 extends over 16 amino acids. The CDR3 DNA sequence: TGTGCCAGCAGTGAAGCGCCCATACCGCCCGTGGAAAAACTGTTTTTT. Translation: CASSEAPIPPVEKLFF.

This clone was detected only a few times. CDR3 nucleotides: TGTGCCAGCAGCTTAGAAACCCCGAGGAGCTACACCTTC. As protein: CASSLETPRSYTF. The chain couples TRBV7-8 to TRBJ1-2; D gene ambiguous. Trimming cost V 1 base and J 9 bases, with 12 bases left between them. Germline V lookup: CDR1 SGHVS, CDR2 FQNEAQ. The CDR3 runs 13 residues.

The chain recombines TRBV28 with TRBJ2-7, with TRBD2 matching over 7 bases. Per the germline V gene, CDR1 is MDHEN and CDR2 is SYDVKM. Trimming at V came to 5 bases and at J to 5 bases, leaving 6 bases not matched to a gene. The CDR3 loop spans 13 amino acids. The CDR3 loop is CASSGTNSNEQYF. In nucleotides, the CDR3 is TGTGCCAGCAGTGGGACTAACTCTAACGAGCAGTACTTC. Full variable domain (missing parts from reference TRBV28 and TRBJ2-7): DVKVTQSSRYLVKRTGEKVFLECVQDMDHENMFWYRQDPGLGLRLIYFSYDVKMKEKGDIPEGYSVSREKKERFSLILESASTNQTSMYLCASSGTNSNEQYFGPGTRLTVT.

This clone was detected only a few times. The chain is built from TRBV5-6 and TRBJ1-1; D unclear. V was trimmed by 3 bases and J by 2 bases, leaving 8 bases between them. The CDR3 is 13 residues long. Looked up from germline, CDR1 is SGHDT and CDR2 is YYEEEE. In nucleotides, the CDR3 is TGTGCCAGCAGCTCCAGACCCAACACTGAAGCTTTCTTT. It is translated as CASSSRPNTEAFF. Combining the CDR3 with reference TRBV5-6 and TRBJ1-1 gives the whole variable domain DAGVTQSPTHLIKTRGQQVTLRCSPKSGHDTVSWYQQALGQGPQFIFQYYEEEERQRGNFPDRFSGHQFPNYSSELNVNALLLGDSALYLCASSSRPNTEAFFGQGTRLTVV.

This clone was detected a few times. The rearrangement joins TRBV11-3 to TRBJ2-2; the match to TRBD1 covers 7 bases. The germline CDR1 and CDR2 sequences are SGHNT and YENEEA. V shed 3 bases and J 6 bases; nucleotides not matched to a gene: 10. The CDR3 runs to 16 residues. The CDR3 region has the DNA TGTGCCAGCAGCTTGCGACAGGGTTCGCTGTCCGGGGAGCTGTTTTTT. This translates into CASSLRQGSLSGELFF.

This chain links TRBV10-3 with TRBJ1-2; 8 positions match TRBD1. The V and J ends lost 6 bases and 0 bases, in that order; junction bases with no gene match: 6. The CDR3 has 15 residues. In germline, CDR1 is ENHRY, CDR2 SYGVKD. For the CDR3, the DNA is TGTGCCATCAGGAAAGGGACAGGAACTAACTATGGCTACACCTTC. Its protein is CAIRKGTGTNYGYTF.

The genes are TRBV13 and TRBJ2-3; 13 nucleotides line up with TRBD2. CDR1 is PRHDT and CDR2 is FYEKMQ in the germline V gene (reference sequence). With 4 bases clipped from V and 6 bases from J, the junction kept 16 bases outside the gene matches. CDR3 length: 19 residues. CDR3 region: CASSSGLAGAYSGVDTQYF. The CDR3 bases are TGTGCCAGCAGCTCCGGACTAGCGGGGGCCTACTCTGGTGTGGATACGCAGTATTTT.